This T cell receptor beta chain was documented in a study of T cell responses to AZD1222 COVID-19 vaccine. Study-wide points: Females made up more of the donors, who were largely white British, and clonal diversity may have come out too low.

V gave up 6 bases and J gave up 1 base; unmatched junction bases: 10. CDR1 and CDR2 from the germline V gene are MNHEY and SMNVEV (reference sequence). CDR3 size: 16 residues. Profiled with immunoSEQ multiplex PCR; TCRdb holds only in-frame clones, not every one. The table shows roughly 100,000 clones, with around nine tenths occurring only once. As concerns this clone: Its specificity is not known.

The sample here was peripheral blood, taken on day 0 of AZD1222 vaccination. The chain carries TRBV27 and TRBJ2-3; 7 nucleotides line up with TRBD1. The source of this sequence is an adult in good health. The DNA for the CDR3 is TGTGCCAGCAGCAGCTCGTGGACAGGAGGCACAGATACGCAGTATTTT. Its protein is CASSSSWTGGTDTQYF.